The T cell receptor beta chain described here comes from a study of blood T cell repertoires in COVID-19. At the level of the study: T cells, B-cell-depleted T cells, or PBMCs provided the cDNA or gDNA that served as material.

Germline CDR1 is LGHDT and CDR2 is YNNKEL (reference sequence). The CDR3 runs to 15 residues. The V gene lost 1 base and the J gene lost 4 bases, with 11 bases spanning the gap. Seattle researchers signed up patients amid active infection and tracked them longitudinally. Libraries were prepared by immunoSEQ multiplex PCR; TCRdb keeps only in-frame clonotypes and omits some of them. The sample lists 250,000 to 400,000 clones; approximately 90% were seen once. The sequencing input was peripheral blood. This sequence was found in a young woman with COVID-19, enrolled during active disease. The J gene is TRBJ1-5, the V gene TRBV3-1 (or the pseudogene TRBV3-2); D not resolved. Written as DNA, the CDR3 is TGTGCCAGCAGCCAAGTCTTCGGGGTTAATCAGCCCCAGCATTTT. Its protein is CASSQVFGVNQPQHF.